This paragraph reports one T cell receptor beta chain. As originally analysed: Estimated nucleated cell counts came from reference gene primer amplification. Produced via immunoSEQ multiplex PCR; TCRdb's table is partial and in-frame only. V and J calls and clone size are those listed in that table; D and trimming were worked out from the DNA. The table shows roughly 190,000 clones, with about 89% occurring only once. Germline V gene sequence: CDR1 SGHDT, CDR2 YYEEEE. The length of the CDR3 is 17 residues. V was clipped by 3 bases and J by 5 bases; unmatched bases: 9. The source of the sample is a study of blood T cell repertoires in COVID-19. Study summary: The United States, Italy and Spain were the sources of the acute and convalescent COVID-19 samples.

Input material: peripheral blood. This receptor was identified in a man between 65 and 85 years old with acute or convalescent COVID-19. V usage is TRBV5-6 and J usage is TRBJ2-3; TRBD2 aligns across 13 bases. The CDR3, as DNA: TGTGCCAGCAGCTATGGACTAGCGGGAGTGGTTGGAGATACGCAGTATTTT. Translating it yields CASSYGLAGVVGDTQYF.